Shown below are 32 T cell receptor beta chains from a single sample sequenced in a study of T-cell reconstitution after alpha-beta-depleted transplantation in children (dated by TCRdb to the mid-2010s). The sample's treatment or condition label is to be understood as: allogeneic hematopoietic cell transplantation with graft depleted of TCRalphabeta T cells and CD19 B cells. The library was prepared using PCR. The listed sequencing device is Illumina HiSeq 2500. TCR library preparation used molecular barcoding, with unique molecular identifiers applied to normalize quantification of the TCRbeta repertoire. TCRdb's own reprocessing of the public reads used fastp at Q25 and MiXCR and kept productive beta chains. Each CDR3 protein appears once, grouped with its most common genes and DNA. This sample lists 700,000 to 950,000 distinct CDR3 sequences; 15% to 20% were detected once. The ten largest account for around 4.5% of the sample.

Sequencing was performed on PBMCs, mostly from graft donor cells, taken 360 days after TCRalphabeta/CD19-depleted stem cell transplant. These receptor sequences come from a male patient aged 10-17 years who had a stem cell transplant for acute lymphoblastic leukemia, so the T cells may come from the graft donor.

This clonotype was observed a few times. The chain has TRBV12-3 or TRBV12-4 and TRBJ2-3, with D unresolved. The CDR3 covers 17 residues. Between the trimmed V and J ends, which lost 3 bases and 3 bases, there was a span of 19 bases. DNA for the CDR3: TGTGCCAGCAGTTTTACCGGGTTTCCAGGTTCGACAGATACGCAGTATTTT. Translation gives CASSFTGFPGSTDTQYF.

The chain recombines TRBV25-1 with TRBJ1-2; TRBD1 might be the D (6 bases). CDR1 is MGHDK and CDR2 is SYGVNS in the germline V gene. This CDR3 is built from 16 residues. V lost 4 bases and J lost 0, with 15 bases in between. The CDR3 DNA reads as TGTGCCAGCAGTGGTCTTCACAGGGCGGCTAACTATGGCTACACCTTC. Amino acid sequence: CASSGLHRAANYGYTF.

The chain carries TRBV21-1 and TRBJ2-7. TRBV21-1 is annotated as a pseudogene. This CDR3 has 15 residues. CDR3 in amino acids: CASSRRTYDAYEQYF. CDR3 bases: TGTGCCAGCAGCAGAAGGACATACGACGCCTACGAGCAGTACTTC.

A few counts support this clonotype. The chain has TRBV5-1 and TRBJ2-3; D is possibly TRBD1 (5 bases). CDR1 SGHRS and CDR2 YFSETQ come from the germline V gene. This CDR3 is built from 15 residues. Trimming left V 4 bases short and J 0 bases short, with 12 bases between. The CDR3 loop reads CASSPPTVSTDTQYF. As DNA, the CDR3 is TGCGCCAGCAGCCCCCCGACAGTCAGCACAGATACGCAGTATTTT.

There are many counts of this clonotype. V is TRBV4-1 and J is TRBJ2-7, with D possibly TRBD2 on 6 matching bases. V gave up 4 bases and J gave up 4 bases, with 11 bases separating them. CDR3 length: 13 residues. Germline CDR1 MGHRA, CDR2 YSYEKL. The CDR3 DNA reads TGCGCCAGCAGCCGAGTGGGACTTTACGAGCAGTACTTC. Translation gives CASSRVGLYEQYF.

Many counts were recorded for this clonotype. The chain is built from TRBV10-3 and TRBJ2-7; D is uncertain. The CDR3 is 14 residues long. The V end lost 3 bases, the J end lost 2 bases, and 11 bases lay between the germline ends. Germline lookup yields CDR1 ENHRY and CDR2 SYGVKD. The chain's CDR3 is CAISEGLAAYEQYF. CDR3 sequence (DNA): TGTGCCATCAGTGAAGGATTGGCGGCCTACGAGCAGTACTTC.

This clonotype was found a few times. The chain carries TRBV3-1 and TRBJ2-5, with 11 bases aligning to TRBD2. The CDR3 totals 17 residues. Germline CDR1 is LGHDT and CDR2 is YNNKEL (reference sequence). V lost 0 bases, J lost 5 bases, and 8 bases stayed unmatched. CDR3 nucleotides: TGTGCCAGCAGCCAAGATCTACTAGCGGGAGAGGGGGAGACCCAGTACTTC. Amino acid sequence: CASSQDLLAGEGETQYF.

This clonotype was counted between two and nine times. As DNA, the CDR3 is TGTGCCAGCAGTTTAAGGAGGGACAGCCTTTACCGCACAGATACGCAGTATTTT. Protein sequence: CASSLRRDSLYRTDTQYF. The V and J genes are TRBV12-3 or TRBV12-4 and TRBJ2-3; a weak D match, TRBD1 (7 bases). The CDR3 extends over 18 amino acids. Trimming removed 2 bases from V and 1 base from J, with 19 bases in between.

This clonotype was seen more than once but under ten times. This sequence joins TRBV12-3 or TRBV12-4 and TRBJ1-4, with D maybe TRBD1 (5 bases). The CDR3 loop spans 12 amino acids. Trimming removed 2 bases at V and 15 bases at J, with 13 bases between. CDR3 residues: CASSLSGPLVFF. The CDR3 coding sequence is TGTGCCAGCAGTTTATCAGGGCCTTTGGTGTTTTTT.

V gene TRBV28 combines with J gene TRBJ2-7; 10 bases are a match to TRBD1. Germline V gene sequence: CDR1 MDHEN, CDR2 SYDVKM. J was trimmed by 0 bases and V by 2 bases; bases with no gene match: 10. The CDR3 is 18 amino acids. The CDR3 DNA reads TGTGCCAGCAGTTTAGTGGGACAGGGGCCTTATTTCTCCTACGAGCAGTACTTC. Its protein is CASSLVGQGPYFSYEQYF.

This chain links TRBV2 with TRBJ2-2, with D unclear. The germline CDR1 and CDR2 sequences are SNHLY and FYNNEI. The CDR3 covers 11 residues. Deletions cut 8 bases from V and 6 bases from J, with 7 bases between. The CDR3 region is CASGYAGELFF. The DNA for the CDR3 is TGTGCCAGCGGTTACGCCGGGGAGCTGTTTTTT.

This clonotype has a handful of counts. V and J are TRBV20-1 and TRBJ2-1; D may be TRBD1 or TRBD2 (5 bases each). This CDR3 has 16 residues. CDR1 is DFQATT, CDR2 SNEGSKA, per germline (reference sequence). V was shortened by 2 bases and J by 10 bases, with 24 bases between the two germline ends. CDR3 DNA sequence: TGCAGTGCTAGACCCCTGGGGGAGTCCTCCTCGAGGGAGCAGTTCTTC. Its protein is CSARPLGESSSREQFF.

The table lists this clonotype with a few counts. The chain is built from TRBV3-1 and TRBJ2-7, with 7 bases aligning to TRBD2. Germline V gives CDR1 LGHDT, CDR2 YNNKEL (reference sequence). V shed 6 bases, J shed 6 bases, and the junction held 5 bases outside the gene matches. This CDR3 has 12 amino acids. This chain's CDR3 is CASRGGGVEQYF. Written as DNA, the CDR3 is TGTGCCAGCAGGGGGGGAGGGGTCGAGCAGTACTTC.

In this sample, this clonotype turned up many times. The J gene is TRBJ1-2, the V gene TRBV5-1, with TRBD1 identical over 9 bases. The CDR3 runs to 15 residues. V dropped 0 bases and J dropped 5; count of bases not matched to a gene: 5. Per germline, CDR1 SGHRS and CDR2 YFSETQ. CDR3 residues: CASSLAGTGSYGYTF. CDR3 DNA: TGCGCCAGCAGCTTGGCTGGGACAGGGTCGTATGGCTACACCTTC.

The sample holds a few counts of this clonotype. CDR3 protein: CASSGEHYSNQPQHF. The CDR3 DNA reads as TGTGCCAGTAGTGGAGAACACTATAGCAATCAGCCCCAGCATTTT. The chain couples TRBV19 to TRBJ1-5; D call uncertain. Trimming shortened V by 5 bases and J by 0 bases, and 11 bases separated the two germline ends. Germline lookup yields CDR1 LNHDA and CDR2 SQIVND (reference sequence). The CDR3 runs to 15 residues.

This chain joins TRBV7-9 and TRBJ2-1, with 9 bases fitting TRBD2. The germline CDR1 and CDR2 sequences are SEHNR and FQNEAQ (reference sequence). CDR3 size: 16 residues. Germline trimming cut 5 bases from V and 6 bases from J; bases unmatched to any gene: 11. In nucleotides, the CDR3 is TGTGCCAGCAGCCCATACGTAGCGGGAGCGGGCAATGAGCAGTTCTTC. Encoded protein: CASSPYVAGAGNEQFF.

CDR3 coding DNA: TGCGCCAGCAGCGGACTACAGGGCTCGAACACTGAAGCTTTCTTT. Translated: CASSGLQGSNTEAFF. The V call is TRBV5-1, the J call TRBJ1-1; weak D call: TRBD1 (6 bases). The length of the CDR3 is 15 residues. The V gene's germline CDR1 is SGHRS and CDR2 YFSETQ. Trimming pared 4 bases from V and 1 base from J, leaving 14 bases between.

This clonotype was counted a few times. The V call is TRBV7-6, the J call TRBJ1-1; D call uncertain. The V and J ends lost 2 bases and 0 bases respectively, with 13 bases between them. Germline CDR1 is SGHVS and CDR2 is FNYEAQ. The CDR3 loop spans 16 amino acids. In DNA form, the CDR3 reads TGTGCCAGCAGCTTATTGGTCCCGCGAGTGAACACTGAAGCTTTCTTT. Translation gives CASSLLVPRVNTEAFF.

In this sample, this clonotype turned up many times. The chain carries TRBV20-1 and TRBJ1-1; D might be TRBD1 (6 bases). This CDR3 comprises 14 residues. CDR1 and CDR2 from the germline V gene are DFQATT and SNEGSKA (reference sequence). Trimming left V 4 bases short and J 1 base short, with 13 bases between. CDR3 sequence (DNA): TGCAGTGCTATTAGGGGACACTCGAACACTGAAGCTTTCTTT. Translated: CSAIRGHSNTEAFF.

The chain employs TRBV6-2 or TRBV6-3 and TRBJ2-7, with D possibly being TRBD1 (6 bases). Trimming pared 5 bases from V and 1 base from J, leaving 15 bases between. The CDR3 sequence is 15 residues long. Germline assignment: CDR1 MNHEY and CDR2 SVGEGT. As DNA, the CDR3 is TGTGCCAGCAGTCATACCGGGACACTTTCCTACGAGCAGTACTTC. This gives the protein CASSHTGTLSYEQYF.

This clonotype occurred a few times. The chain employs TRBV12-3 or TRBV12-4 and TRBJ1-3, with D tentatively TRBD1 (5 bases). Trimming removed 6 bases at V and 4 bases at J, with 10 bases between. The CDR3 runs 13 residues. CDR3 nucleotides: TGTGCCAGCAGCCAGGGAAGGGGAAACACCATATATTTT. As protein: CASSQGRGNTIYF.

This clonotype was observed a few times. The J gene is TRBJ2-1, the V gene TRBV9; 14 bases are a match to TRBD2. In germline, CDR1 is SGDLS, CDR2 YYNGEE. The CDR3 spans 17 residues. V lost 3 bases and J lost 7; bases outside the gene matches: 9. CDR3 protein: CASSGQPGLAGVNEQFF. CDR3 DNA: TGTGCCAGCAGCGGACAGCCGGGACTAGCGGGAGTAAATGAGCAGTTCTTC.

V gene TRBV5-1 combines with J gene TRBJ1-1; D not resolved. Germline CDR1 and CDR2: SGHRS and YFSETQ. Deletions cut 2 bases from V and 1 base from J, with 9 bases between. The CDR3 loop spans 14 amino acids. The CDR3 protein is CASSFWSWNTEAFF. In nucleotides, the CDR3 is TGCGCCAGCAGCTTCTGGTCCTGGAACACTGAAGCTTTCTTT.

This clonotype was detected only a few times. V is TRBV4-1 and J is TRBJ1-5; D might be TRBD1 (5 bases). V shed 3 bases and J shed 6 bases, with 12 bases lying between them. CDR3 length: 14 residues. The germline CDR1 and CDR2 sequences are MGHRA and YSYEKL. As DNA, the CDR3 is TGCGCCAGCAGCCAGATTTCGGGGGGTCAGCCCCAGCATTTT. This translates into CASSQISGGQPQHF.

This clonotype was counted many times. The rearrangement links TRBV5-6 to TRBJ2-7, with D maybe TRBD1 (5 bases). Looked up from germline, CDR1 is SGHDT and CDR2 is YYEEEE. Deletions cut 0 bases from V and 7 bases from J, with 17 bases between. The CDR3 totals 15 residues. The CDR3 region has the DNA TGTGCCAGCAGCTTGGATCATCCGGCGAAGGGGGAGCAGTACTTC. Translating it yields CASSLDHPAKGEQYF.

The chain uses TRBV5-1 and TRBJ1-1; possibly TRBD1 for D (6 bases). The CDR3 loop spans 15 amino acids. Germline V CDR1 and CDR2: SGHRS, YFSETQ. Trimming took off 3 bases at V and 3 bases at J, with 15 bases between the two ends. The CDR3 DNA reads TGCGCCAGCAGCTCGGACAGCCTTGGGGACACTGAAGCTTTCTTT. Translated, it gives CASSSDSLGDTEAFF.

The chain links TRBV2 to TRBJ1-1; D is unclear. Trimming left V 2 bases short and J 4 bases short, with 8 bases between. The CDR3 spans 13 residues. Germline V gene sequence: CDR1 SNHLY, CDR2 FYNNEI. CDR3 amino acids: CASSEQVATEAFF. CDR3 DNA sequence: TGTGCCAGCAGTGAACAGGTAGCCACTGAAGCTTTCTTT.

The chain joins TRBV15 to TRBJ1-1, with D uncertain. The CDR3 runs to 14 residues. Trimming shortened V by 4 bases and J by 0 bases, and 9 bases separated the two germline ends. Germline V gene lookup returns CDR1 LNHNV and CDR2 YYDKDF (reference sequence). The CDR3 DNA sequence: TGTGCCACCAGCAAGACGAACCTGAACACTGAAGCTTTCTTT. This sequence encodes CATSKTNLNTEAFF.

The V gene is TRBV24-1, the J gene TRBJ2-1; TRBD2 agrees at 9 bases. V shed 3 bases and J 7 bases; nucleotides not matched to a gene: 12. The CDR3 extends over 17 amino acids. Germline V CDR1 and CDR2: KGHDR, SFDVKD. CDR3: CATSDTPPSGIRNEQFF. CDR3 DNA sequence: TGTGCCACCAGTGATACCCCTCCTAGCGGGATCCGAAATGAGCAGTTCTTC.

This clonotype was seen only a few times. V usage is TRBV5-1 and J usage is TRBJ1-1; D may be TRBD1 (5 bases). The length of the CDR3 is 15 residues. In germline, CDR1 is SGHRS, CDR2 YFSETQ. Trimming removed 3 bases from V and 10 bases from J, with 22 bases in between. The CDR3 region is CASSYLGTAYERAFF. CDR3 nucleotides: TGCGCCAGCAGCTACCTTGGGACTGCCTACGAACGAGCTTTCTTT.

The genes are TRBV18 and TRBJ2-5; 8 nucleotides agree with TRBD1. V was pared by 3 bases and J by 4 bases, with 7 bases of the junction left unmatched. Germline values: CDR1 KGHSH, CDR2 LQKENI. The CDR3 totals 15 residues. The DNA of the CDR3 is TGTGCCAGCTCACCCCGGACAGGGCCCGGAGAGACCCAGTACTTC. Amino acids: CASSPRTGPGETQYF.

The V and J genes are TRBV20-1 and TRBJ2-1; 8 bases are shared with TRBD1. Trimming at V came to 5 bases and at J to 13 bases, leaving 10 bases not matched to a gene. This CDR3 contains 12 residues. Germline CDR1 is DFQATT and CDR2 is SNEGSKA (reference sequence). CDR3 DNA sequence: TGCAGTGCTTGGGGGACAGGACCGTTACAGTTCTTC. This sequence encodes CSAWGTGPLQFF.